This T cell receptor beta chain appears in the sequencing data of a study of blood T cell repertoires in COVID-19. Across the study: Some COVID-19 samples were acute and others convalescent; all came from the United States, Italy and Spain. The analysed material was cDNA or gDNA that came from T cells, B-cell-depleted T cells, or PBMCs.

Under the authors' procedure: It was from reference gene primer amplification that nucleated cell counts were estimated. Here immunoSEQ multiplex PCR was the method, and the copy in TCRdb shows in-frame clones only, minus some. V, J and clone size are those of that table, while D and trimming were read from the DNA. The sample has 150,000 to 250,000 clones, roughly four fifths seen once; the top ten hold roughly 7%. Recovered status in Cohort 3 required two negative PCRs, clearance, or symptom resolution. This CDR3 is 14 amino acids long. V lost 5 bases to trimming and J lost 10 bases, with 18 bases between them. Germline assignment: CDR1 SGHNT and CDR2 YENEEA.

The sample consisted of PBMCs or T cells enriched from blood (not recorded which). The rearrangement uses TRBV11-3 and TRBJ2-1; weak D call: TRBD2 (6 bases). The TCR originated in a man aged 40-49 years who had recovered from COVID-19. CDR3 sequence: CASSHTRGSLEQFF. The CDR3 coding sequence is TGTGCCAGCAGCCACACCCGGGGGTCGTTAGAGCAGTTCTTC.